This TCR beta chain was captured by sequencing in a study of cytomegalovirus exposure and HLA in healthy donors. In germline, CDR1 is SGHTA, CDR2 FQGNSA. J lost 3 bases, V lost 6 bases, and 8 bases had no gene match. The CDR3 runs 15 residues. Sequenced by immunoSEQ multiplex PCR; TCRdb stores in-frame clones only, minus some. This sample carries about 190,000 clones, 86% of them seen once, and the ten largest clones take more than 1.2%. Sequenced: PBMCs. The J gene is TRBJ2-1, the V gene TRBV7-2; 7 nucleotides match TRBD1. This clonotype originated in a woman younger than 30 in good health and CMV-seronegative. The CDR3 DNA sequence: TGTGCCAGCAGTTCCAGGGACAGTTACTACAATGAGCAGTTCTTC. It encodes CASSSRDSYYNEQFF.